The rows below give T cell receptor beta chains drawn from one sample of a study of cytomegalovirus exposure and HLA in healthy donors. Clones were read by immunoSEQ multiplex PCR, and TCRdb kept only the in-frame ones, dropping some. The table has over 65,000 clones, roughly 80% seen once; the top ten hold around 2%. The sample was PBMCs. These receptors were obtained from a man aged 35-49 years in good health and CMV-seronegative. Each CDR3 is given with its conserved first and last residue. Fields, in order: V gene, D gene, clone size, J gene, CDR3 DNA, CDR3 protein. A D gene is named only where the DNA matches it firmly. The size entry is marked missing in some rows and otherwise reads once, few, many or a size class.

V gene: TRBV11-1
D gene: TRBD2
clone size: few
J gene: TRBJ2-1
CDR3 DNA: TGTGCCAGCAGCTTACTAGCGGGGGGGCGAACCTACAATGAGCAGTTCTTC
CDR3 protein: CASSLLAGGRTYNEQFF

V gene: TRBV5-6
D gene: -
clone size: -
J gene: TRBJ2-7
CDR3 DNA: TGTGCCAGCAGCTTTTCGCCGAGCTCCTACGAGCAGTACTTC
CDR3 protein: CASSFSPSSYEQYF

V gene: TRBV5-6
D gene: TRBD1
clone size: -
J gene: TRBJ2-7
CDR3 DNA: TGTGCCAGCAGCTTGGGTCAGGGGGCCTACGAGCAGTACTTC
CDR3 protein: CASSLGQGAYEQYF

V gene: TRBV6-5
D gene: -
clone size: -
J gene: TRBJ1-5
CDR3 DNA: TGTGCCAGCAGTCCCCTAGGTCAGCCCCAGCATTTT
CDR3 protein: CASSPLGQPQHF

V gene: TRBV6-1
D gene: -
clone size: -
J gene: TRBJ1-2
CDR3 DNA: TGTGCCAGCAGCCGAGGGCAGAACTATGGCTACACCTTC
CDR3 protein: CASSRGQNYGYTF

V gene: TRBV28
D gene: TRBD1
clone size: -
J gene: TRBJ1-2
CDR3 DNA: TGTGCCAGCGTGGGACAGGCGAAATATGGCTACACCTTC
CDR3 protein: CASVGQAKYGYTF

V gene: TRBV9
D gene: TRBD1
clone size: -
J gene: TRBJ1-3
CDR3 DNA: TGTGCCAGCAGCTACGGACAGGCGAGCTCTGGAAACACCATATATTTT
CDR3 protein: CASSYGQASSGNTIYF

V gene: TRBV28
D gene: -
clone size: -
J gene: TRBJ2-7
CDR3 DNA: TGTGCCAGCAGTAGACAGAAATCCTACGAGCAGTACTTC
CDR3 protein: CASSRQKSYEQYF

V gene: TRBV10-3
D gene: -
clone size: -
J gene: TRBJ2-7
CDR3 DNA: TGTGCCATCAGTGTACAGGGTAGCTACGAGCAGTACTTC
CDR3 protein: CAISVQGSYEQYF

V gene: TRBV5-5
D gene: -
clone size: -
J gene: TRBJ1-5
CDR3 DNA: TGTGCCAGCAGCCCCGACGGGGGGCTCTATAGCAATCAGCCCCAGCATTTT
CDR3 protein: CASSPDGGLYSNQPQHF

V gene: TRBV6-4
D gene: -
clone size: -
J gene: TRBJ1-2
CDR3 DNA: TGTGCCAGCAGCTTTTCTCCCGGGTATGGCTACACCTTC
CDR3 protein: CASSFSPGYGYTF

V gene: TRBV11-2
D gene: TRBD2
clone size: -
J gene: TRBJ2-3
CDR3 DNA: TGTGCCAGCAGTACTAGCGGGAGTATTGATACGCAGTATTTT
CDR3 protein: CASSTSGSIDTQYF

V gene: TRBV27
D gene: -
clone size: -
J gene: TRBJ1-1
CDR3 DNA: TGTGCCACCTACAGGGCCCCTGAAGCTTTCTTT
CDR3 protein: CATYRAPEAFF

V gene: TRBV2
D gene: -
clone size: -
J gene: TRBJ1-2
CDR3 DNA: TGTGCCAGCAGTGAAGCAGGCAGGTGGGATGGCTACACCTTC
CDR3 protein: CASSEAGRWDGYTF

V gene: TRBV11-1
D gene: -
clone size: -
J gene: TRBJ2-7
CDR3 DNA: TGTGCCAGCAGCCTCAACACCTACGAGCAGTACTTC
CDR3 protein: CASSLNTYEQYF

V gene: TRBV6-5
D gene: TRBD1
clone size: -
J gene: TRBJ1-1
CDR3 DNA: TGTGCCAGCAGTTACCGGGACAGCGAGATTGAAGCTTTCTTT
CDR3 protein: CASSYRDSEIEAFF

V gene: TRBV15
D gene: -
clone size: -
J gene: TRBJ1-3
CDR3 DNA: TGTGCCACCAGCAGAGATGTGCGGGTCAACACCATATATTTT
CDR3 protein: CATSRDVRVNTIYF

V gene: TRBV5-4
D gene: -
clone size: -
J gene: TRBJ2-5
CDR3 DNA: TGTGCCAGCTCCCGTGGGACTTTGGGCGAGACCCAGTACTTC
CDR3 protein: CASSRGTLGETQYF

V gene: TRBV30
D gene: TRBD2
clone size: -
J gene: TRBJ2-1
CDR3 DNA: TGTGCCTGGAGTCCGGGACTAGCGAACAATGAGCAGTTCTTC
CDR3 protein: CAWSPGLANNEQFF

V gene: TRBV5-6
D gene: -
clone size: -
J gene: TRBJ1-6
CDR3 DNA: TGTGCCAGCAGCCGGAGGCTTGGGGGGCTCCACTTT
CDR3 protein: CASSRRLGGLHF

V gene: TRBV6-5
D gene: TRBD1
clone size: -
J gene: TRBJ2-1
CDR3 DNA: TGTGCCAGCAGACGACAGGGGGCAGCCTACAATGAGCAGTTCTTC
CDR3 protein: CASRRQGAAYNEQFF

V gene: TRBV30
D gene: -
clone size: -
J gene: TRBJ2-5
CDR3 DNA: TGTGCCTGGAGCGCCAGTGTGGGGCTGGGGGAGACCCAGTACTTC
CDR3 protein: CAWSASVGLGETQYF

V gene: TRBV6-6
D gene: -
clone size: -
J gene: TRBJ1-1
CDR3 DNA: TGTGCCAGCACCCCGGGGGGTAACAGAGGCACTGAAGCTTTCTTT
CDR3 protein: CASTPGGNRGTEAFF

V gene: TRBV30
D gene: TRBD1
clone size: -
J gene: TRBJ2-4
CDR3 DNA: TGTGCCTGGAGGGGACAGGGGGGTAGTCTGTACATTCAGTACTTC
CDR3 protein: CAWRGQGGSLYIQYF

V gene: TRBV6-5
D gene: TRBD1
clone size: -
J gene: TRBJ1-5
CDR3 DNA: TGTGCCAGCAGCACTACGACAGGGTACCAGCCCCAGCATTTT
CDR3 protein: CASSTTTGYQPQHF

V gene: TRBV5-6
D gene: -
clone size: -
J gene: TRBJ2-3
CDR3 DNA: TGTGCCAGCAGGCTAAGCACAGATACGCAGTATTTT
CDR3 protein: CASRLSTDTQYF

V gene: TRBV6-4
D gene: TRBD1
clone size: few
J gene: TRBJ2-2
CDR3 DNA: TGTGCCAGCAGCGCCTCAGGGGGCGAGGAGCTGTTTTTT
CDR3 protein: CASSASGGEELFF

V gene: TRBV7-7
D gene: TRBD1
clone size: once
J gene: TRBJ2-7
CDR3 DNA: TGTGCTAGCAGTCAGGAGACAGGGATCAACGAGCAGTACTTC
CDR3 protein: CASSQETGINEQYF

V gene: TRBV23-1
D gene: TRBD1
clone size: -
J gene: TRBJ1-5
CDR3 DNA: TGCGCCAGCGGGCAAAAACTTAGGGACAGGGATTATCCGGATCAGCCCCAGCATTTT
CDR3 protein: CASGQKLRDRDYPDQPQHF

V gene: TRBV7-3
D gene: TRBD2
clone size: -
J gene: TRBJ2-1
CDR3 DNA: TGTGCCAGCAGCTTAGGAGGCGCGGGAGGGCCCAATGAGCAGTTCTTC
CDR3 protein: CASSLGGAGGPNEQFF

V gene: TRBV30
D gene: -
clone size: -
J gene: TRBJ1-5
CDR3 DNA: TGTGCCTGGTCCGAGGGAAATCAGCCCCAGCATTTT
CDR3 protein: CAWSEGNQPQHF

V gene: TRBV5-4
D gene: TRBD2
clone size: few
J gene: TRBJ2-1
CDR3 DNA: TGTGCCACGAGCGGACTAGCGGGAGGGAGTGGGTCCGGTGAGCAGTTCTTC
CDR3 protein: CATSGLAGGSGSGEQFF

V gene: TRBV6-5
D gene: TRBD2
clone size: once
J gene: TRBJ2-1
CDR3 DNA: TGTGCCAGCAGTCCCGGGACTAGCGGATTAAATGAGCAGTTCTTC
CDR3 protein: CASSPGTSGLNEQFF

V gene: TRBV18
D gene: -
clone size: few
J gene: TRBJ2-3
CDR3 DNA: TGTGCCAGCTCGCCGACTGACTTCACAGATACGCAGTATTTT
CDR3 protein: CASSPTDFTDTQYF

V gene: TRBV5-1
D gene: TRBD2
clone size: -
J gene: TRBJ2-3
CDR3 DNA: TGCGCCAGCAGCTTCGGACGGACTAGCGGGGTGAGCACAGATACGCAGTATTTT
CDR3 protein: CASSFGRTSGVSTDTQYF

V gene: TRBV7-2
D gene: TRBD2
clone size: -
J gene: TRBJ2-7
CDR3 DNA: TGTGCCAGCAGCCTCCGCGGGGGGCCTGGTAACGAGCAGTACTTC
CDR3 protein: CASSLRGGPGNEQYF

V gene: TRBV6-5
D gene: TRBD1
clone size: -
J gene: TRBJ1-1
CDR3 DNA: TGTGCCAGCAGTTACGACAGGGCGAACACTGAAGCTTTCTTT
CDR3 protein: CASSYDRANTEAFF

V gene: TRBV7-2
D gene: TRBD1
clone size: -
J gene: TRBJ1-4
CDR3 DNA: TGTGCCAGCAGCCCGAACAGGGGCGCGCAAACTAATGAAAAACTGTTTTTT
CDR3 protein: CASSPNRGAQTNEKLFF

V gene: TRBV19
D gene: -
clone size: few
J gene: TRBJ1-3
CDR3 DNA: TGTGCCAGTCAACCACAGGACTCTGGAAACACCATATATTTT
CDR3 protein: CASQPQDSGNTIYF

V gene: TRBV15
D gene: -
clone size: -
J gene: TRBJ1-2
CDR3 DNA: TGTGCCACCAGGGACACAGGTAACTATGGCTACACCTTC
CDR3 protein: CATRDTGNYGYTF

V gene: TRBV10-3
D gene: TRBD1
clone size: -
J gene: TRBJ1-3
CDR3 DNA: TGTGCCATCAGTGGACAGGGTGTAGGAAACACCATATATTTT
CDR3 protein: CAISGQGVGNTIYF

V gene: TRBV6-5
D gene: -
clone size: -
J gene: TRBJ2-3
CDR3 DNA: TGTGCCAGCAGTTACTCACCAGGGCCTGGTACGCAGTATTTT
CDR3 protein: CASSYSPGPGTQYF

V gene: TRBV11-2
D gene: TRBD1
clone size: -
J gene: TRBJ1-1
CDR3 DNA: TGTGCCAGCAGCTCCCTACAGGGGAAGAACACTGAAGCTTTCTTT
CDR3 protein: CASSSLQGKNTEAFF

V gene: TRBV7-8
D gene: TRBD2
clone size: -
J gene: TRBJ2-3
CDR3 DNA: TGTGCCAGCCGGGGCGGGAGTGGCGCAGATACGCAGTATTTT
CDR3 protein: CASRGGSGADTQYF

V gene: TRBV5-4
D gene: -
clone size: -
J gene: TRBJ1-6
CDR3 DNA: TGTGCCAGCAGGACAGGCGAAAGCTCCTATAATTCACCCCTCCACTTT
CDR3 protein: CASRTGESSYNSPLHF

V gene: TRBV5-1
D gene: -
clone size: -
J gene: TRBJ1-1
CDR3 DNA: TGCGCCAGCAGCTCTCTGGCGGATACTGAAGCTTTCTTT
CDR3 protein: CASSSLADTEAFF

V gene: TRBV9
D gene: -
clone size: -
J gene: TRBJ2-3
CDR3 DNA: TGTGCCAGCAGCGTAGATCCTACCTCCACAGATACGCAGTATTTT
CDR3 protein: CASSVDPTSTDTQYF

V gene: TRBV29-1
D gene: -
clone size: -
J gene: TRBJ1-1
CDR3 DNA: TGCAGCGTTGGGCAGGGAGGCACTGAAGCTTTCTTT
CDR3 protein: CSVGQGGTEAFF

V gene: TRBV6-1
D gene: -
clone size: -
J gene: TRBJ1-1
CDR3 DNA: TGTGCCAGCAGCCCACGCAGGTCCACTGAAGCTTTCTTT
CDR3 protein: CASSPRRSTEAFF

V gene: TRBV4-1
D gene: TRBD2
clone size: few
J gene: TRBJ2-3
CDR3 DNA: TGCGCCAGCAGCCAAGATTCATTTAGCGGGAGGTTCTCAGATACGCAGTATTTT
CDR3 protein: CASSQDSFSGRFSDTQYF

V gene: TRBV7-3
D gene: -
clone size: -
J gene: TRBJ2-3
CDR3 DNA: TGTGCCAGCAGCCCCAACGCTGCAGGGCGTACAGATACGCAGTATTTT
CDR3 protein: CASSPNAAGRTDTQYF

V gene: TRBV19
D gene: TRBD1
clone size: -
J gene: TRBJ1-5
CDR3 DNA: TGTGCCAGTAGTAGACAGGGGGGGAGCAGACAGCCCCAGCATTTT
CDR3 protein: CASSRQGGSRQPQHF